There are many counts of the clone carrying this T cell receptor beta chain. As yet, its antigen is unknown. The data derive from a study of neurological immune-mediated disorders. Broader study findings: None of the features examined (clinical or MRI) was associated with the multiple sclerosis repertoire cluster.

MiXCR was run by TCRdb on the 5' RACE reads, yielding one entry per CDR3 protein. This sample has roughly 59,000 distinct CDR3 sequences, with around 5.1% found just once. The clonotype originates from a human donor with multiple sclerosis. The donor label of this sample is uncertain. Sequencing was done on a sample of PBMCs.

Written as DNA, the CDR3 is TGTGCCAGCAGCCGTGGGGGTTGGGGCTACACCTTC. This sequence encodes CASSRGGWGYTF. V and J are TRBV3-1 and TRBJ1-2; a weak D match, TRBD1 (5 bases). The CDR3 has 12 amino acids. The V gene's germline CDR1 is LGHDT and CDR2 YNNKEL (reference sequence). Trimming took 4 bases from V and 8 from J, leaving 11 bases between them.